This T cell receptor beta chain was captured in a study of cytomegalovirus exposure and HLA in healthy donors. Trimming removed 5 bases at V and 7 bases at J, with 18 bases between. Germline CDR1 SEHNR, CDR2 FQNEAQ (reference sequence). This CDR3 contains 15 residues. This PCR relied on a set of 60 Vbeta primers and 13 Jbeta primers. Clones were read by immunoSEQ multiplex PCR, and TCRdb kept only the in-frame ones, dropping some. The sample records 90,000 to 100,000 clones, 69% being singletons. This clonotype was sampled from a female donor in good health and CMV-seronegative. The rearrangement links TRBV7-9 to TRBJ1-5, with D maybe TRBD1 (6 bases). Material: PBMCs. CDR3 residues: CASSPEGGSGQPQHF. DNA for the CDR3: TGTGCCAGCAGCCCGGAGGGGGGGTCAGGACAGCCCCAGCATTTT.